This TCR beta chain was identified during a study of blood T cell repertoires in COVID-19. Study details: Sample material is recorded as cDNA or gDNA derived from T cells, B-cell-depleted T cells, or PBMCs.

TCRdb keeps only in-frame clones here, not all; method: immunoSEQ multiplex PCR. This sample has approximately 270,000 clones, with roughly 88% found just once. Individuals aged about 18 to 90 years were recruited from some 26 US areas. The receptor was derived from a woman between 50 and 59 years old who had recovered from COVID-19. The specimen was PBMCs or T cells enriched from blood (not recorded which).

This chain's CDR3 is CASSRRQGNEQYF. The CDR3 DNA reads TGTGCCAGCAGCCGGAGACAGGGGAACGAGCAGTACTTC. V is TRBV12-3 or TRBV12-4 and J is TRBJ2-7; 8 bases map to TRBD1. V lost 6 bases to trimming and J lost 5 bases; unmatched junction nucleotides: 6. The CDR3 runs to 13 residues.